A selection of T cell receptor beta chains follows, all from one sample in a study of shared clonotypes between healthy human individuals. This table comes from immunoSEQ multiplex PCR, and its TCRdb copy is limited to in-frame clones, with some not included. The data show some 660,000 clones, 73% seen once. Sequencing used memory CD4+ T cells sorted from blood. Receptor source: a woman in her thirties in good health. Each CDR3 is given with its conserved first and last residue. The order of the fields is clone size, V gene, D gene, J gene, CDR3 protein, CDR3 DNA. D genes are given only for firm matches. Only some rows state a clone size, as once, few, many or a class for expanded clones.

abundance: -; v_gene: TRBV5-1; d_gene: TRBD2; j_gene: TRBJ2-3; CDR3aa: CASSIGLASPDTQYF; CDR3nt: TGCGCCAGCAGCATTGGACTAGCCTCCCCAGATACGCAGTATTTT
abundance: -; v_gene: TRBV7-8; d_gene: -; j_gene: TRBJ2-7; CDR3aa: CASSLRDYEQYF; CDR3nt: TGTGCCAGCAGCCTAAGGGACTACGAGCAGTACTTC
abundance: -; v_gene: TRBV18; d_gene: TRBD2; j_gene: TRBJ2-7; CDR3aa: CASSRETSGTGEQYF; CDR3nt: TGTGCCAGCTCACGGGAGACTAGCGGGACTGGCGAGCAGTACTTC
abundance: -; v_gene: TRBV28; d_gene: TRBD1; j_gene: TRBJ1-5; CDR3aa: CATRRDRGLGNQPQHF; CDR3nt: TGTGCCACCAGACGGGACAGGGGGCTTGGCAATCAGCCCCAGCATTTT
abundance: -; v_gene: TRBV9; d_gene: TRBD1; j_gene: TRBJ1-4; CDR3aa: CASSPRDREDEKLFF; CDR3nt: TGTGCCAGCAGCCCCCGGGACAGGGAAGATGAAAAACTGTTTTTT
abundance: -; v_gene: TRBV5-6; d_gene: -; j_gene: TRBJ1-5; CDR3aa: CASSLEEPQHF; CDR3nt: TGTGCCAGCAGCTTGGAAGAGCCCCAGCATTTT
abundance: few; v_gene: TRBV5-1; d_gene: -; j_gene: TRBJ1-2; CDR3aa: CASSLLAKGPDGYTF; CDR3nt: TGCGCCAGCAGCTTGCTGGCTAAGGGACCGGATGGCTACACCTTC
abundance: -; v_gene: TRBV13; d_gene: TRBD2; j_gene: TRBJ2-7; CDR3aa: CASSSEASGRTYEQYF; CDR3nt: TGTGCCAGCAGCTCTGAGGCTAGCGGCCGCACCTACGAGCAGTACTTC
abundance: -; v_gene: TRBV28; d_gene: TRBD2; j_gene: TRBJ2-4; CDR3aa: CASQVLAGVNIQYF; CDR3nt: TGTGCCAGCCAGGTACTAGCGGGAGTAAACATTCAGTACTTC
abundance: -; v_gene: TRBV15; d_gene: -; j_gene: TRBJ1-2; CDR3aa: CATSKTALNYGYTF; CDR3nt: TGTGCCACCAGCAAGACAGCGCTTAACTATGGCTACACCTTC
abundance: once; v_gene: TRBV2; d_gene: -; j_gene: TRBJ1-1; CDR3aa: CAIAPRYTEAFF; CDR3nt: TGTGCCATAGCCCCCCGATACACTGAAGCTTTCTTT
abundance: few; v_gene: TRBV5-1; d_gene: -; j_gene: TRBJ2-2; CDR3aa: CASSSGTQATGELFF; CDR3nt: TGCGCCAGCAGCTCCGGGACCCAAGCAACGGGGGAGCTGTTTTTT
abundance: -; v_gene: TRBV30; d_gene: -; j_gene: TRBJ2-3; CDR3aa: CAWSVYRGILTDTQYF; CDR3nt: TGTGCCTGGAGTGTATATCGAGGGATCTTGACAGATACGCAGTATTTT
abundance: -; v_gene: TRBV6-1; d_gene: -; j_gene: TRBJ1-2; CDR3aa: CASNYRLYGYTF; CDR3nt: TGTGCCAGCAACTACAGGCTCTATGGCTACACCTTC
abundance: -; v_gene: TRBV28; d_gene: -; j_gene: TRBJ2-7; CDR3aa: CASSHPGSSYEQYF; CDR3nt: TGTGCCAGCAGCCACCCGGGCAGCTCCTACGAGCAGTACTTC
abundance: -; v_gene: TRBV19; d_gene: -; j_gene: TRBJ2-1; CDR3aa: CASSIVGGEQFF; CDR3nt: TGTGCCAGTAGTATAGTCGGCGGTGAGCAGTTCTTC
abundance: -; v_gene: TRBV30; d_gene: -; j_gene: TRBJ1-2; CDR3aa: CAWRVTTGTAPQTF; CDR3nt: TGTGCCTGGAGGGTTACGACCGGGACGGCACCACAAACCTTC
abundance: -; v_gene: TRBV2; d_gene: TRBD1; j_gene: TRBJ2-7; CDR3aa: CASSTGTASYEQYF; CDR3nt: TGTGCCAGTAGCACCGGGACAGCCTCCTACGAGCAGTACTTC
abundance: few; v_gene: TRBV5-1; d_gene: -; j_gene: TRBJ2-3; CDR3aa: CASSLGTATDTQYF; CDR3nt: TGCGCCAGCAGCCTCGGGACGGCGACAGATACGCAGTATTTT
abundance: -; v_gene: TRBV7-2; d_gene: -; j_gene: TRBJ2-7; CDR3aa: CASSLGQNYEQYF; CDR3nt: TGTGCCAGCAGCTTAGGACAAAACTACGAGCAGTACTTC
abundance: -; v_gene: TRBV10-3; d_gene: -; j_gene: TRBJ2-3; CDR3aa: CAIRSRAQDTDTQYF; CDR3nt: TGTGCCATCAGAAGCCGGGCCCAAGACACAGATACGCAGTATTTT